This entry lists 27 T cell receptor beta chains sequenced from one sample in a study of blood T cell repertoires in COVID-19. TCRdb's table, derived via immunoSEQ multiplex PCR, lists solely in-frame clones and lacks some. The data show 150,000 to 200,000 clones, 85% to 95% seen once. The sequencing sample was made of peripheral blood. The source is a woman aged 55-70 years with COVID-19, enrolled during active disease.

The V and J genes are TRBV19 and TRBJ1-2; D is unclear. CDR3 length equals 14 residues. Looked up from germline, CDR1 is LNHDA and CDR2 is SQIVND (reference sequence). Trimming took 6 bases from V and 5 from J, leaving 16 bases between them. The CDR3 DNA reads TGTGCCAGTAGCCCCACGGGGAGCCCTTATGGCTACACCTTC. Its translation is CASSPTGSPYGYTF.

The chain employs TRBV9 and TRBJ2-7; D is undetermined. V gave up 4 bases and J gave up 3 bases, with 14 bases separating them. Germline values: CDR1 SGDLS, CDR2 YYNGEE. The CDR3 has 14 amino acids. The CDR3 DNA follows: TGTGCCAGCAGCCCCCGGTTAAGCCTCTACGAGCAGTACTTC. Translated, it gives CASSPRLSLYEQYF.

The J gene is TRBJ1-4, the V gene TRBV7-8; a weak D match, TRBD1 (5 bases). The ends were cut back, 3 bases at V and 10 bases at J, with 18 bases in the middle. The CDR3 runs to 15 residues. Germline CDR1 SGHVS, CDR2 FQNEAQ. The CDR3 sequence: CASSLGFRDSVKLFF. CDR3 in DNA: TGTGCCAGCAGCTTGGGATTCAGGGATTCGGTAAAACTGTTTTTT.

A single count supports this clone. This chain joins TRBV27 and TRBJ1-4; D is perhaps TRBD1 (6 bases). CDR1 is MNHEY, CDR2 SMNVEV, per germline (reference sequence). CDR3 length: 16 residues. The germline V and J ends were trimmed by 5 bases and 6 bases, with 19 bases remaining between them. CDR3 DNA sequence: TGTGCCAGCAGTCCAAGATCCGGGACAAGTTATGAAAAACTGTTTTTT. Amino acids: CASSPRSGTSYEKLFF.

J is TRBJ1-2 and V is TRBV7-2, with D tentatively TRBD1 (6 bases). V was pared by 5 bases and J by 8 bases, with 12 bases between. Germline CDR1 is SGHTA and CDR2 is FQGNSA. The CDR3 is made up of 12 amino acids. The DNA for the CDR3 is TGTGCCAGCAGCCGACAGGTTAGCGGCTACACCTTC. Translating gives CASSRQVSGYTF.

This sequence joins TRBV6-1 and TRBJ2-7, with 7 positions matching TRBD1. From germline, CDR1 is MNHNS and CDR2 SASEGT. The CDR3 has 15 residues. With 2 bases clipped from V and 2 bases from J, the junction kept 6 bases outside the gene matches. DNA of the CDR3: TGTGCCAGCAGTGAAATTCCGGGACAGACCTACGAGCAGTACTTC. It translates to CASSEIPGQTYEQYF.

This chain joins TRBV5-1 and TRBJ1-2, with D possibly TRBD1 on 5 matching bases. The CDR3 has 13 amino acids. The V end was cut by 4 bases, the J end by 9 bases, with 16 bases between. The germline CDR1 and CDR2 sequences are SGHRS and YFSETQ. CDR3 sequence: CASSPDTEGSYTF. CDR3 nucleotides: TGCGCCAGCAGCCCGGACACGGAAGGGAGCTACACCTTC. Full variable domain (remainder filled in from reference TRBV5-1 and TRBJ1-2): KAGVTQTPRYLIKTRGQQVTLSCSPISGHRSVSWYQQTPGQGLQFLFEYFSETQRNKGNFPGRFSGRQFSNSRSEMNVSTLELGDSALYLCASSPDTEGSYTFGSGTRLTVV.

This clone was seen a handful of times. This chain links TRBV6-6 with TRBJ1-5; weak D call: TRBD1 (6 bases). The V and J ends lost 5 bases and 7 bases respectively, with 15 bases between them. The CDR3 loop spans 14 amino acids. The germline gives CDR1 MNHNY, CDR2 SVGAGI (reference sequence). CDR3 sequence (DNA): TGTGCCAGCAGTACCTTACAGGGAAGCCAGCCCCAGCATTTT. It codes for CASSTLQGSQPQHF.

The J gene is TRBJ2-7, the V gene TRBV4-1, with a tentative D call TRBD1 (7 bases). In germline, CDR1 is MGHRA, CDR2 YSYEKL. V was trimmed by 0 bases and J by 0 bases, leaving 15 bases between them. This CDR3 is 17 amino acids long. The CDR3 here is CASSQDGGTEISYEQYF. The CDR3 region has the DNA TGCGCCAGCAGCCAAGACGGAGGGACAGAAATCTCCTACGAGCAGTACTTC.

CDR3 bases: TGTGCCAGCAGTTTCGTCGACAGCCCTCGAGAGACCCAGTACTTC. Encoded protein: CASSFVDSPRETQYF. V is TRBV2 and J is TRBJ2-5; TRBD1 might be the D (5 bases). Germline V lookup: CDR1 SNHLY, CDR2 FYNNEI. The CDR3 is 15 amino acids. V lost 5 bases to trimming and J lost 4 bases, with 17 bases between them.

The chain recombines TRBV7-8 with TRBJ2-7; D call uncertain. Germline loops: CDR1 SGHVS, CDR2 FQNEAQ. The CDR3 spans 14 residues. V shed 4 bases and J shed 3 bases, with 13 bases lying between them. CDR3 coding DNA: TGTGCCAGCAGCTATACCGGGTCGCGCTACGAGCAGTACTTC. Encoded protein: CASSYTGSRYEQYF.

As DNA, the CDR3 is TGTGCCAGCAGCTTAGGACTAGCGGGGGGGAAAGAGACCCAGTACTTC. This codes for CASSLGLAGGKETQYF. The V gene is TRBV9, the J gene TRBJ2-5; 15 bases agree with TRBD2. J was trimmed by 3 bases and V by 4 bases; bases with no gene match: 4. The CDR3 is made up of 16 amino acids. The germline gives CDR1 SGDLS, CDR2 YYNGEE.

The chain has TRBV6-2 or TRBV6-3 and TRBJ1-1; possibly TRBD1 for D (6 bases). V was cut by 6 bases and J by 1 base, with 18 bases left in between. The CDR3 extends over 16 amino acids. Germline CDR1 MNHEY, CDR2 SVGEGT. Here the CDR3 reads CASRPKGGVPNTEAFF. The CDR3 region has the DNA TGTGCCAGCAGGCCTAAGGGGGGGGTCCCGAACACTGAAGCTTTCTTT.

This chain joins TRBV10-3 and TRBJ1-2; a weak D match, TRBD1 (5 bases). The V end was cut by 3 bases, the J end by 6 bases, with 11 bases between. Germline-derived CDR1 and CDR2 are ENHRY and SYGVKD. CDR3 length: 13 residues. For the CDR3, the DNA is TGTGCCATCAGTGATCAGCTAGGGGATGGCTACACCTTC. Its translation is CAISDQLGDGYTF.

This chain joins TRBV7-9 and TRBJ1-6, with D tentatively TRBD1 (5 bases). The CDR3 has 15 residues. Germline V gene data show CDR1 as SEHNR and CDR2 as FQNEAQ (reference sequence). The V end lost 6 bases, the J end lost 7 bases, and 16 bases lay between the germline ends. CDR3 amino acids: CASRFGRGGNSPLHF. CDR3 DNA: TGTGCCAGCAGGTTCGGACGGGGGGGAAATTCACCCCTCCACTTT.

The rearrangement links TRBV9 to TRBJ1-3; D possibly corresponds to TRBD1 (5 bases). CDR1 is SGDLS and CDR2 is YYNGEE in the germline V gene. Trimming took off 0 bases at V and 0 bases at J, with 7 bases between the two ends. This CDR3 is built from 15 residues. The CDR3 DNA reads TGTGCCAGCAGCGTAGGGACAACCTCTGGAAACACCATATATTTT. Its translation is CASSVGTTSGNTIYF. Combining the CDR3 with reference TRBV9 and TRBJ1-3 gives the whole variable domain DSGVTQTPKHLITATGQRVTLRCSPRSGDLSVYWYQQSLDQGLQFLIQYYNGEERAKGNILERFSAQQFPDLHSELNLSSLELGDSALYFCASSVGTTSGNTIYFGEGSWLTVV.

V is TRBV5-6 and J is TRBJ2-7; perhaps TRBD2 as D (6 bases). V lost 5 bases, J lost 2 bases, and 20 bases lay in between. CDR1 is SGHDT and CDR2 is YYEEEE in the germline V gene. The CDR3 length is 16 residues. The CDR3: CASSLGQRRAAYEQYF. CDR3 coding DNA: TGTGCCAGCAGTCTAGGGCAGAGGAGGGCTGCCTACGAGCAGTACTTC.

This chain joins TRBV18 and TRBJ1-3, with a tentative D call TRBD1 (6 bases). CDR1 is KGHSH and CDR2 is LQKENI in the germline V gene. V was pared by 2 bases and J by 4 bases, with 18 bases between. This CDR3 region has 17 residues. CDR3 DNA: TGTGCCAGCTCACCAACCGCCCTGGGGGCGGCCGGAAACACCATATATTTT. As protein: CASSPTALGAAGNTIYF.

As concerns this clone: The junction departs from germline at one end; a sequencing error may be responsible. This chain joins TRBV5-5 and TRBJ1-1, with D possibly matching TRBD1 (5 bases). Looked up from germline, CDR1 is SGHKS and CDR2 is YYEKEE (reference sequence). There are 13 residues in the CDR3. CDR3 region: CASSLEEGRIHIF. The CDR3 DNA sequence: TGTGCCAGCAGCTTGGAGGAGGGACGGATCCACATCTTT. The full variable domain, its missing parts supplied by reference TRBV5-5 and TRBJ1-1, is DAGVTQSPTHLIKTRGQQVTLRCSPISGHKSVSWYQQVLGQGPQFIFQYYEKEERGRGNFPDRFSARQFPNYSSELNVNALLLGDSALYLCASSLEEGRIHIFGQGTRLTVV.

The rearrangement joins TRBV20-1 to TRBJ2-3; possibly TRBD1 for D (6 bases). This CDR3 is built from 15 residues. Trimming removed 3 bases from V and 6 bases from J, with 19 bases in between. CDR1 is DFQATT, CDR2 SNEGSKA, per germline (reference sequence). CDR3 loop: CSASVASGGLDTQYF. The CDR3 nucleotides read TGCAGTGCTAGTGTTGCTAGTGGGGGCCTGGATACGCAGTATTTT.

The gene calls are TRBV5-6 and TRBJ1-3; 7 bases align to TRBD1. V was pared by 3 bases and J by 4 bases, with 10 bases of the junction left unmatched. Germline V lookup: CDR1 SGHDT, CDR2 YYEEEE. The CDR3 covers 16 residues. The CDR3 coding sequence is TGTGCCAGCAGCTCACCCTCTCAGGGGGACGGAAACACCATATATTTT. This encodes CASSSPSQGDGNTIYF.

The V gene is TRBV20-1, the J gene TRBJ2-1, with TRBD2 matching 11 bases. CDR1 is DFQATT and CDR2 is SNEGSKA in the germline V gene (reference sequence). The CDR3 covers 14 residues. The V segment lost 6 bases and the J segment 7 bases; nucleotides outside the gene matches: 8. CDR3 in amino acids: CSASSGGARNEQFF. Here the CDR3 DNA reads TGCAGTGCGAGTAGCGGGGGGGCCCGGAATGAGCAGTTCTTC.

This clone showed up just once. This chain connects TRBV15 to TRBJ1-2, with a tentative D call TRBD1 (6 bases). The length of the CDR3 is 12 residues. Germline loops: CDR1 LNHNV, CDR2 YYDKDF (reference sequence). Trimming removed 3 bases from V and 4 bases from J, with 6 bases in between. CDR3: CATSRTGYGYTF. In DNA form, the CDR3 reads TGTGCCACCAGCAGGACAGGCTATGGCTACACCTTC.

This chain uses TRBV9 with TRBJ1-2; 11 nucleotides line up with TRBD1. CDR1 and CDR2 (germline): SGDLS, YYNGEE. This CDR3 is 15 amino acids long. Losses at the gene ends were 0 bases for V and 6 bases for J; bases not matched to a gene: 4. The CDR3 coding sequence is TGTGCCAGCAGCGTAGACGGACAGGGGGCAGATGGCTACACCTTC. Translated: CASSVDGQGADGYTF.

V usage is TRBV9 and J usage is TRBJ2-3, with D perhaps TRBD1 (5 bases). This CDR3 region has 16 residues. V lost 1 base and J 6 bases, leaving 18 bases between the germline ends. CDR1 and CDR2 (germline): SGDLS, YYNGEE. The CDR3 nucleotides are TGTGCCAGCAGCGTAACAGGACCCCTCACCGGGGATACGCAGTATTTT. It encodes CASSVTGPLTGDTQYF.

The CDR3 DNA sequence: TGTGCCAGCAGCCAAGGGCGAGGGATCGGGGAGCTGTTTTTT. Translated, it gives CASSQGRGIGELFF. The rearrangement joins TRBV3-1 (or the pseudogene TRBV3-2) to TRBJ2-2; D is perhaps TRBD2 (5 bases). The CDR3 runs 14 residues. With 1 base removed from V and 7 bases from J, the gap between germline ends came to 10 bases. CDR1 and CDR2 (germline): LGHDT, YNNKEL (reference sequence).

This chain joins TRBV3-1 (or the pseudogene TRBV3-2) and TRBJ2-7; D ambiguous. CDR1 is LGHDT and CDR2 is YNNKEL in the germline V gene (reference sequence). The V end lost 0 bases, the J end lost 9 bases, and 9 bases lay between the germline ends. The CDR3 is made up of 12 amino acids. Here the CDR3 DNA reads TGTGCCAGCAGCCAAGAAAGCTGGGCGCAGTACTTC. Amino acids: CASSQESWAQYF.